This T cell receptor (beta chain) was sequenced for a study of sequential checkpoint blockade in melanoma. Using immunoSEQ multiplex PCR, the repertoire was profiled, and TCRdb retains in-frame clones only, with some absent. The sample lists some 20,000 clones, about four fifths occurring once. Sample treatment: randomized to nivolumab then ipilimumab (arm A) or the reverse (arm B). V was trimmed by 3 bases and J by 0 bases, leaving 9 bases between them. Germline values: CDR1 MNHNS, CDR2 SASEGT. The CDR3 extends over 16 amino acids. The chain combines TRBV6-1 with TRBJ1-6; D not certain. This specimen consisted of CD8+ T cells sorted from blood (inferred from file names), obtained from a patient given nivolumab and ipilimumab in sequence. The clonotype was recovered from a human donor with melanoma. CDR3 sequence (DNA): TGTGCCAGCAGTGACCGAGAGGCCTCCTATAATTCACCCCTCCACTTT. As protein: CASSDREASYNSPLHF.